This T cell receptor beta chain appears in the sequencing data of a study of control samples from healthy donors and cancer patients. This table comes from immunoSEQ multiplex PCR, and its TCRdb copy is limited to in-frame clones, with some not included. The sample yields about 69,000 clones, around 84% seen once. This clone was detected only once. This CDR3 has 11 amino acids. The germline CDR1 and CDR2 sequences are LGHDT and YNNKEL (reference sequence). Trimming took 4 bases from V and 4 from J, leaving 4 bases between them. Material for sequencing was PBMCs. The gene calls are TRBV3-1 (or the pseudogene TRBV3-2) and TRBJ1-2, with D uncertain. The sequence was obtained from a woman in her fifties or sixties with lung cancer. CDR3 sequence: CASSRAYGYTF. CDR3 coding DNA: TGTGCCAGCAGCCGCGCCTATGGCTACACCTTC.